These T cell receptor beta chains were read from a single sample in a study of shared clonotypes between healthy human individuals. This table comes from immunoSEQ multiplex PCR, and its TCRdb copy is limited to in-frame clones, with some not included. This table holds 1 million to 1.3 million clones, 75% to 85% found once. The sample taken for sequencing was memory CD4+ T cells from PBMCs. The receptors originated from a man aged 18 to 29 in good health. Some clones in this sample may be carry-over from other donors' samples. Both conserved end residues are part of each CDR3. The D gene is left open where the match is weak. Clone size is shown for a subset of rows, as once, few, many or a class of expanded clone.

CDR3 protein	CDR3 DNA	V gene	D gene	clone size	J gene
CASSEVAGPPYEQYF	TGTGCCAGCAGTGAGGTAGCGGGGCCCCCCTACGAGCAGTACTTC	TRBV6-1	TRBD2	once	TRBJ2-7
CASVELSPAYNEQFF	TGTGCCAGCGTTGAACTATCACCGGCCTACAATGAGCAGTTCTTC	TRBV6-1	-	-	TRBJ2-1
CASSLQGRGYNEQFF	TGTGCCAGCAGTTTACAGGGGAGGGGGTACAATGAGCAGTTCTTC	TRBV27	-	-	TRBJ2-1
CASRRQPQGPQETQYF	TGCGCCAGCAGACGCCAACCTCAGGGGCCCCAAGAGACCCAGTACTTC	TRBV5-1	-	few	TRBJ2-5
CATSIDRGDYGYTF	TGTGCCACCAGCATCGACAGGGGGGACTATGGCTACACCTTC	TRBV15	TRBD1	-	TRBJ1-2
CASSPSWTYYTF	TGTGCCAGCAGTCCTTCGTGGACTTACTACACCTTC	TRBV28	-	-	TRBJ1-2
CASSPGQGQGEKLFF	TGTGCCAGCAGTCCAGGACAGGGGCAGGGTGAAAAACTGTTTTTT	TRBV6-6	TRBD1	-	TRBJ1-4
CARSLLESEQFF	TGTGCCAGAAGCTTGCTGGAGAGTGAGCAGTTCTTC	TRBV5-3	-	-	TRBJ2-1
CASCQRGSTGEQYF	TGTGCCAGCTGTCAGCGGGGGTCCACGGGTGAGCAGTACTTC	TRBV6-6	TRBD2	once	TRBJ2-7
CASRVDRRLNTEAFF	TGTGCCAGCAGGGTAGACAGAAGGTTGAACACTGAAGCTTTCTTT	TRBV2	-	-	TRBJ1-1
CASSLDGGGGNTIYF	TGTGCCAGCAGCTTAGACGGCGGCGGGGGAAACACCATATATTTT	TRBV11-2	-	-	TRBJ1-3
CASSLIGGKLFF	TGTGCCAGCAGTTTGATCGGTGGGAAACTGTTTTTT	TRBV27	-	-	TRBJ1-4
CASSLVSGHSGETQYF	TGTGCCAGCAGCTTGGTCAGCGGTCATTCGGGAGAGACCCAGTACTTC	TRBV5-6	-	-	TRBJ2-5
CASSPRASGRKGEQFF	TGTGCCAGCAGCCCCCGGGCTAGCGGGAGGAAGGGTGAGCAGTTCTTC	TRBV28	TRBD2	-	TRBJ2-1
CASSGGLVQNTGELFF	TGTGCCAGCAGCGGGGGACTGGTGCAAAACACCGGGGAGCTGTTTTTT	TRBV5-5	-	-	TRBJ2-2
CASSFPDRNRGRIGNQPQHF	TGTGCCAGCAGCTTTCCGGATAGGAACAGGGGGCGTATAGGCAATCAGCCCCAGCATTTT	TRBV5-8	TRBD1	-	TRBJ1-5
CASSFTGRFSYNEQFF	TGTGCCAGCAGTTTTACGGGACGGTTCTCCTACAATGAGCAGTTCTTC	TRBV28	-	-	TRBJ2-1
CASSLGQGARGYTF	TGTGCCAGCAGCTTAGGGCAGGGTGCTCGGGGCTACACCTTC	TRBV7-2	-	-	TRBJ1-2
CASRSRVAGVYEQYF	TGTGCCAGCAGATCCCGGGTAGCGGGAGTCTACGAGCAGTACTTC	TRBV13	TRBD2	-	TRBJ2-7
CASSDRGGDTQYF	TGTGCCAGCAGCGACAGGGGTGGAGATACGCAGTATTTT	TRBV2	TRBD1	-	TRBJ2-3
CASSSSGGYGYTF	TGTGCCAGCAGCTCCTCAGGGGGATATGGCTACACCTTC	TRBV11-2	TRBD1	-	TRBJ1-2
CASSSPQGSGNTIYF	TGTGCCAGCAGCTCACCACAGGGATCCGGAAACACCATATATTTT	TRBV9	-	-	TRBJ1-3
CASSLARLYTQYF	TGTGCCAGCAGCTTAGCGCGTTTGTATACGCAGTATTTT	TRBV11-2	-	once	TRBJ2-3
CASSFDSPGWAQYF	TGTGCCAGCAGCTTCGACTCCCCTGGGTGGGCCCAGTACTTC	TRBV7-2	-	-	TRBJ2-5
CAISDVLSGNTIYF	TGTGCCATCAGTGACGTCCTCTCTGGAAACACCATATATTTT	TRBV10-3	-	once	TRBJ1-3
CASSLKLSETQYF	TGCGCCAGCAGCTTGAAACTATCAGAGACCCAGTACTTC	TRBV5-1	-	-	TRBJ2-5
CASSLFRGRGEQYF	TGTGCCAGCAGCTTATTCCGGGGGCGCGGCGAGCAGTACTTC	TRBV7-2	-	-	TRBJ2-7
CASSPGLHRYF	TGTGCCAGCAGCCCCGGGCTCCATCGGTACTTC	TRBV7-3	-	-	TRBJ2-7
CASSLETGANVLTF	TGTGCCAGCAGCTTGGAGACTGGGGCCAACGTCCTGACTTTC	TRBV7-9	-	-	TRBJ2-6
CASSFRTGGDEKLFF	TGTGCCAGCAGCTTCAGGACAGGGGGTGATGAAAAACTGTTTTTT	TRBV5-8	TRBD1	-	TRBJ1-4
CASSSDRGQETQYF	TGTGCCAGCAGTTCGGACAGGGGACAGGAGACCCAGTACTTC	TRBV28	TRBD1	-	TRBJ2-5
CASTPIQGTRGETQYF	TGTGCCAGCACCCCTATCCAGGGTACTAGGGGGGAGACCCAGTACTTC	TRBV11-2	-	few	TRBJ2-5
CASSLVSGFSNTGELFF	TGTGCCAGCAGTTTAGTATCAGGGTTTTCGAACACCGGGGAGCTGTTTTTT	TRBV28	-	few	TRBJ2-2
CAARGGLQEKLFF	TGTGCCGCCCGAGGGGGCCTTCAGGAAAAACTGTTTTTT	TRBV10-3	TRBD1	-	TRBJ1-4
CASSLGRPSSYNEQFF	TGTGCCAGCAGCCTCGGGAGGCCCTCCTCCTACAATGAGCAGTTCTTC	TRBV5-6	TRBD2	-	TRBJ2-1
CASSPGQGSGTQYF	TGCGCCAGCAGCCCCGGACAGGGCTCAGGGACCCAGTACTTC	TRBV5-1	TRBD1	-	TRBJ2-5
CASSEATAINEQFF	TGTGCCAGCAGTGAAGCTACAGCCATCAATGAGCAGTTCTTC	TRBV2	-	-	TRBJ2-1
CAWSVRLPYPTDTQYF	TGTGCCTGGAGTGTACGACTACCATACCCCACAGATACGCAGTATTTT	TRBV30	-	-	TRBJ2-3
CASRSVAGAYEQYF	TGTGCCAGCAGATCCGTAGCGGGAGCCTACGAGCAGTACTTC	TRBV6-6	TRBD2	many	TRBJ2-7
CASSVASGRETQYF	TGTGCCAGCAGCGTAGCTAGCGGGCGAGAGACCCAGTACTTC	TRBV9	TRBD2	-	TRBJ2-5
CSVDEGTVEFF	TGCAGCGTTGATGAGGGGACAGTTGAGTTCTTC	TRBV29-1	TRBD1	-	TRBJ2-1
CATSKTGSLSYEQYF	TGTGCCACCAGCAAGACAGGGAGCCTATCCTACGAGCAGTACTTC	TRBV15	TRBD1	-	TRBJ2-7
CAISAGLSLAGESYEQYF	TGTGCCATCTCCGCCGGCCTCTCGCTAGCGGGAGAAAGCTACGAGCAGTACTTC	TRBV10-3	TRBD2	-	TRBJ2-7